The sequence of this T cell receptor beta chain was determined in a study of cytomegalovirus exposure and HLA in healthy donors. With 60 Vbeta and 13 Jbeta primers, the PCR was carried out. Sequencing used immunoSEQ multiplex PCR; TCRdb keeps in-frame clones, though not all of them. The profile shows under 200,000 clones, around four fifths of them singletons. CDR3 length: 17 residues. CDR1 and CDR2 (germline): SGHRS, YFSETQ. The receptor was isolated from a man aged 25-45 years in good health and CMV-seronegative. The chain employs TRBV5-1 and TRBJ2-5, with 16 bases aligning to TRBD2. TRBJ2-7 explains the end of the DNA better; the J call may be wrong. The sample consisted of PBMCs. The CDR3 sequence: CASRTGTSGRATYEQYF. The CDR3 DNA follows: TGCGCCAGCAGGACCGGGACTAGCGGGAGGGCCACATACGAGCAGTACTTC.